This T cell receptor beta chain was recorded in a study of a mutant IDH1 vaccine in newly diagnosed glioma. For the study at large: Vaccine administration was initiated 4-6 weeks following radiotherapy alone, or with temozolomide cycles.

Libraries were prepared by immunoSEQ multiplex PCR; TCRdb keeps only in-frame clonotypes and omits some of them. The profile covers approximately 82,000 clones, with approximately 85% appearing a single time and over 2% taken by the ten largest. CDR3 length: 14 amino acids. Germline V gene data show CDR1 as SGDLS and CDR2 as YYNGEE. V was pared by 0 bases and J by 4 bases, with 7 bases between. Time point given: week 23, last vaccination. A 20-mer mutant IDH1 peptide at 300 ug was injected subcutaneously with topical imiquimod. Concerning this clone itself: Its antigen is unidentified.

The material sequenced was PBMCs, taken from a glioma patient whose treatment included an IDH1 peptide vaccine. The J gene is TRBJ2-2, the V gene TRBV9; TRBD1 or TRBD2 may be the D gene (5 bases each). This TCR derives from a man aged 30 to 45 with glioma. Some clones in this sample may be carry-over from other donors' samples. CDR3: CASSVGGSTGELFF. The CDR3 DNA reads TGTGCCAGCAGCGTAGGGGGGAGCACCGGGGAGCTGTTTTTT.